What follows describes a single TCR beta chain. This entry is derived from a study of shared clonotypes between healthy human individuals. Germline CDR1 LNHDA, CDR2 SQIVND (reference sequence). The germline V and J ends were trimmed by 6 bases and 8 bases, with 14 bases remaining between them. This CDR3 has 13 residues. Using immunoSEQ multiplex PCR, the repertoire was profiled, and TCRdb retains in-frame clones only, with some absent. The sample contains about 480,000 clones, over 75% of which appear only once. Sequencing was carried out using PBMCs. This sequence joins TRBV19 and TRBJ2-1; D perhaps matches TRBD2 (6 bases). The origin of this receptor is a woman aged 40-49 years in good health. Some clones in this sample may be carry-over from other donors' samples. CDR3 in DNA: TGTGCCAGTAGCTCCCAACTAGCCTATGAGCAGTTCTTC. Translation: CASSSQLAYEQFF.